Below, 21 T cell receptor beta chains from the same sample are listed, as sequenced in a study of cytomegalovirus exposure and HLA in healthy donors (dated by TCRdb to about 2017). The library relied on the immunoSEQ multiplex PCR assay. For the multiplex PCR, a mixture combining 60 forward primers for TCR Vbeta segments and 13 reverse primers for TCR Jbeta segments was used. In TCRdb, the immuneACCESS table is reduced to in-frame sequences with V and J assigned. These tables do not hold every clone; where another copy was compared, an unresolved V gene accounts for under half, and the others remain unexplained. A total of about 150,000 clones appear in this sample, approximately 82% of them only once. Jointly, the top ten make up around 11% of the sample. The sample consisted of PBMCs. The source of these receptors is a man between 18 and 29 years old in good health and CMV-seropositive.

The genes are TRBV7-6 and TRBJ2-7, with TRBD2 matching 8 bases. This CDR3 comprises 19 residues. CDR1 and CDR2 from the germline V gene are SGHVS and FNYEAQ. V was pared by 2 bases and J by 6 bases, with 21 bases of the junction left unmatched. The CDR3 is CASSLYPPMSGTAGGEQYF. The DNA for the CDR3 is TGTGCCAGCAGCTTATACCCCCCTATGAGCGGGACCGCGGGAGGCGAGCAGTACTTC.

This sequence joins TRBV14 and TRBJ1-1, with D tentatively TRBD1 (5 bases). This CDR3 contains 15 residues. V was shortened by 9 bases and J by 10 bases, with 27 bases between the two germline ends. Germline V CDR1 and CDR2: SGHDN, FVKESK. The CDR3 sequence is CASSITPGTFTRAFF. The CDR3 DNA is TGTGCCAGTAGCATAACTCCCGGGACTTTCACGCGAGCTTTCTTT.

V is TRBV28 and J is TRBJ2-7, with 7 bases matching TRBD1. Looked up from germline, CDR1 is MDHEN and CDR2 is SYDVKM. The CDR3 is 19 amino acids. Trimming at V came to 2 bases and at J to 7 bases, leaving 23 bases not matched to a gene. The CDR3 reads CASSLSSGSGRRGLVEQYF. The CDR3 nucleotides are TGTGCCAGCAGTTTAAGCTCAGGAAGTGGTAGAAGGGGGCTGGTTGAGCAGTACTTC.

The chain links TRBV19 to TRBJ2-1, with TRBD2 matching over 11 bases. CDR1 and CDR2 (germline): LNHDA, SQIVND (reference sequence). The CDR3 loop spans 18 amino acids. V was clipped by 2 bases and J by 7 bases; unmatched bases: 13. CDR3 sequence reads: CASSILAGGGAMGNEQFF. The DNA of the CDR3 is TGTGCCAGTAGTATACTAGCGGGAGGTGGGGCGATGGGTAATGAGCAGTTCTTC.

The gene calls are TRBV7-3 and TRBJ2-3; D gene uncertain. The CDR3 length is 11 residues. The germline V gene has CDR1 SGHTA and CDR2 FQGTGA. V lost 3 bases and J lost 5, with 3 bases in between. The CDR3 DNA reads TGTGCCAGCAGCTTTCAAGATACGCAGTATTTT. Its protein product is CASSFQDTQYF.

The V gene is TRBV28, the J gene TRBJ2-7; a weak D match, TRBD1 (6 bases). In germline, CDR1 is MDHEN, CDR2 SYDVKM. The CDR3 sequence is 13 residues long. Between the trimmed V and J ends, which lost 1 base and 5 bases, there was a span of 9 bases. CDR3 residues: CASSLSGAHEQYF. The CDR3 DNA sequence: TGTGCCAGCAGTTTATCAGGGGCCCACGAGCAGTACTTC.

The V call is TRBV29-1, the J call TRBJ2-7; tentatively, D is TRBD2 (7 bases). This CDR3 comprises 13 residues. V lost 7 bases and J 2 bases, leaving 15 bases between the germline ends. CDR1 and CDR2 from the germline V gene are SQVTM and ANQGSEA. As DNA, the CDR3 is TGCAGCGCGAGGGGGGGTCAAGCCTACGAGCAGTACTTC. Translated: CSARGGQAYEQYF.

The CDR3 loop reads CASTQDSLRSYNEQFF. The DNA for the CDR3 is TGCGCCAGCACCCAGGATAGTTTGAGATCCTACAATGAGCAGTTCTTC. The V gene is TRBV5-1, the J gene TRBJ2-1; no clear D. The V and J ends lost 6 bases and 1 base respectively, with 17 bases between them. Germline CDR1 and CDR2: SGHRS and YFSETQ. The CDR3 is 16 residues long.

The chain has TRBV20-1 and TRBJ1-5; no definite D call. Trimming cost V 0 bases and J 7 bases, with 4 bases left between them. Looked up from germline, CDR1 is DFQATT and CDR2 is SNEGSKA (reference sequence). The CDR3 is 11 amino acids. The CDR3 loop is CSARDSQPQHF. Here the CDR3 DNA reads TGCAGTGCTAGAGACTCCCAGCCCCAGCATTTT.

This clone was observed once. The chain couples TRBV19 to TRBJ2-5; 11 bases align to TRBD2. The CDR3 has 15 amino acids. The germline V gene encodes CDR1 LNHDA and CDR2 SQIVND (reference sequence). J lost 1 base, V lost 6 bases, and 4 bases had no gene match. CDR3 loop: CASRLSGRAQETQYF. The CDR3 nucleotides read TGTGCCAGTAGACTTAGCGGGAGGGCCCAAGAGACCCAGTACTTC.

This sequence joins TRBV4-2 and TRBJ1-3; 7 nucleotides align to TRBD1. J lost 2 bases, V lost 1 base, and 5 bases had no gene match. Germline loops: CDR1 LGHNA, CDR2 YNFKEQ. This CDR3 is 16 amino acids long. In nucleotides, the CDR3 is TGTGCCAGCAGCCAAGTTGACAGGGTGACTGGAAACACCATATATTTT. Protein: CASSQVDRVTGNTIYF.

V is TRBV2 and J is TRBJ2-3, with a possible D match to TRBD2 (6 bases). The CDR3 has 15 residues. Germline V gene sequence: CDR1 SNHLY, CDR2 FYNNEI. V dropped 7 bases and J dropped 0 bases, with 14 bases sitting between them. CDR3 nucleotide sequence: TGTGCCAGCAAAGCAGTAGGGACTAGCACAGATACGCAGTATTTT. Translating it yields CASKAVGTSTDTQYF.

The rearrangement uses TRBV19 and TRBJ2-6, with a possible D match to TRBD1 (6 bases). Trimming cost V 10 bases and J 8 bases, with 15 bases left between them. Germline CDR1 is LNHDA and CDR2 is SQIVND (reference sequence). CDR3 length: 13 amino acids. The CDR3, as DNA: TGTGCCACCTTACCCCAGGGGTCCAACGTCCTGACTTTC. As protein: CATLPQGSNVLTF.

The chain couples TRBV28 to TRBJ2-7, with a tentative D call TRBD2 (5 bases). CDR1 is MDHEN, CDR2 SYDVKM, per germline. The CDR3 has 13 amino acids. Between the trimmed V and J ends, which lost 11 bases and 2 bases, there was a span of 16 bases. The DNA of the CDR3 is TGTGCCCTCGGAGGCGGTCATACCTACGAGCAGTACTTC. Its protein product is CALGGGHTYEQYF.

This chain connects TRBV5-1 to TRBJ1-1; 9 bases are a match to TRBD1. Unmatched junction bases numbered 2, after V lost 2 bases and J lost 3 bases. The CDR3 covers 14 residues. Germline values: CDR1 SGHRS, CDR2 YFSETQ. This chain's CDR3 is CASSLQGAYTEAFF. CDR3 coding DNA: TGCGCCAGCAGCTTACAGGGGGCTTACACTGAAGCTTTCTTT.

This rearrangement joins TRBV6-4 to TRBJ2-1; D is uncertain. The CDR3 consists of 13 residues. Germline V gene lookup returns CDR1 MRHNA and CDR2 SNTAGT. V gave up 2 bases and J gave up 7 bases, with 9 bases separating them. The CDR3 DNA follows: TGTGCCAGCAGTGACACTCCGAGGAATGAGCAGTTCTTC. Amino acids: CASSDTPRNEQFF.

This clone was observed a handful of times. J is TRBJ2-1 and V is TRBV28; D call uncertain. Trimming stripped 5 bases from V and 4 bases from J, with 6 bases between. The CDR3 extends over 12 amino acids. CDR1 and CDR2 (germline): MDHEN, SYDVKM. This CDR3 reads CASSQTYNEQFF. DNA of the CDR3: TGTGCCAGCAGTCAAACTTACAATGAGCAGTTCTTC.

In DNA form, the CDR3 reads TGTGCCAGCAGTCCCAAGGGACAGATACTTTCAAGCAATCAGCCCCAGCATTTT. Amino acid sequence: CASSPKGQILSSNQPQHF. The rearrangement links TRBV27 to TRBJ1-5; 7 nucleotides agree with TRBD1. The V segment lost 5 bases and the J segment 1 base; nucleotides outside the gene matches: 14. From germline, CDR1 is MNHEY and CDR2 SMNVEV (reference sequence). The CDR3 spans 18 residues.

The rearrangement links TRBV13 to TRBJ2-3, with D tentatively TRBD1 (6 bases). CDR1 and CDR2 from the germline V gene are PRHDT and FYEKMQ (reference sequence). V lost 5 bases and J lost 4, with 10 bases in between. This CDR3 has 13 residues. The CDR3 region is CASSRTVSDTQYF. DNA of the CDR3: TGTGCCAGCAGCCGGACAGTTTCAGATACGCAGTATTTT.

This clone came up once. Other DNA sequences of this sample code for an identical CDR3. V usage is TRBV5-1 and J usage is TRBJ2-7; TRBD1 matches at 7 bases. Germline trimming cut 3 bases from V and 2 bases from J; bases unmatched to any gene: 2. This CDR3 comprises 13 residues. CDR1 and CDR2 from the germline V gene are SGHRS and YFSETQ. The CDR3, as DNA: TGCGCCAGCAGCTCGCAGGGGGCCTACGAGCAGTACTTC. Protein: CASSSQGAYEQYF. Combining the CDR3 with reference TRBV5-1 and TRBJ2-7 gives the whole variable domain KAGVTQTPRYLIKTRGQQVTLSCSPISGHRSVSWYQQTPGQGLQFLFEYFSETQRNKGNFPGRFSGRQFSNSRSEMNVSTLELGDSALYLCASSSQGAYEQYFGPGTRLTVT.

This chain joins TRBV29-1 and TRBJ1-2; 7 bases agree with TRBD1. The CDR3 sequence is 14 residues long. The germline V gene encodes CDR1 SQVTM and CDR2 ANQGSEA. V gave up 2 bases and J gave up 5 bases; unmatched junction bases: 8. In DNA, the CDR3 is TGCAGCGTTGAAAAGGGACAGACATTTTATGGCTACACCTTC. Amino acid sequence: CSVEKGQTFYGYTF.